Below, 13 T cell receptor beta chains from the same sample are listed, as sequenced in a study of cytomegalovirus exposure and HLA in healthy donors. The study ran its PCR with 60 Vbeta and 13 Jbeta primers. Sequencing used immunoSEQ multiplex PCR; TCRdb keeps in-frame clones, though not all of them. This table holds tens of thousands of clones, around 70% found once. The sequenced material came from PBMCs. These receptors originate from a woman aged 40 to 49 in good health and CMV-seropositive.

The rearrangement uses TRBV6-5 and TRBJ1-1; D is perhaps TRBD1 (5 bases). The CDR3 covers 15 residues. The V gene's germline CDR1 is MNHEY and CDR2 SVGAGI. Trimming removed 0 bases at V and 3 bases at J, with 11 bases between. In DNA, the CDR3 is TGTGCCAGCAGTTACTCGACAGCTGTGGACACTGAAGCTTTCTTT. Translated: CASSYSTAVDTEAFF.

The rearrangement uses TRBV7-2 and TRBJ1-5; TRBD1 aligns across 7 bases. The germline gives CDR1 SGHTA, CDR2 FQGNSA. This CDR3 is built from 15 residues. V lost 3 bases to trimming and J lost 5 bases; unmatched junction nucleotides: 7. This CDR3 reads CASSFGQGGDQPQHF. The CDR3 DNA is TGTGCCAGCAGCTTTGGTCAAGGGGGCGATCAGCCCCAGCATTTT.

V is TRBV30 and J is TRBJ2-3; 11 positions match TRBD2. Losses at the gene ends were 2 bases for V and 2 bases for J; bases not matched to a gene: 3. The CDR3 extends over 15 amino acids. Germline V lookup: CDR1 GTSNPN, CDR2 SVGIG (reference sequence). CDR3 protein: CAWSIAGGVTDTQYF. As DNA, the CDR3 is TGTGCCTGGAGTATAGCGGGAGGGGTCACAGATACGCAGTATTTT.

This clone was observed a single time. This chain links TRBV7-2 with TRBJ1-2; D possibly corresponds to TRBD1 (5 bases). Deletions cut 3 bases from V and 2 bases from J, with 10 bases between. Germline V gene lookup returns CDR1 SGHTA and CDR2 FQGNSA. This CDR3 comprises 14 residues. For the CDR3, the DNA is TGTGCCAGCAGCTTGGTTGGGGGGAACTATGGCTACACCTTC. Translated: CASSLVGGNYGYTF.

This clone was counted between two and nine times. This sequence joins TRBV4-1 and TRBJ2-7; TRBD2 matches 9 bases. The CDR3 covers 15 residues. The ends lost 0 bases at V and 3 bases at J; junction bases unmatched: 3. Germline loops: CDR1 MGHRA, CDR2 YSYEKL. The CDR3 DNA reads TGCGCCAGCAGCCAAGAGACTAGCGGTATCTACGAGCAGTACTTC. This sequence encodes CASSQETSGIYEQYF.

The V and J genes are TRBV28 and TRBJ2-7, with D possibly being TRBD1 (5 bases). Per germline, CDR1 MDHEN and CDR2 SYDVKM. The CDR3 length is 14 residues. Trimming stripped 2 bases from V and 5 bases from J, with 13 bases between. CDR3 nucleotides: TGTGCCAGCAGTTTAGGTGGGGCAGGGAACGAGCAGTACTTC. It is translated as CASSLGGAGNEQYF.

This chain connects TRBV5-1 to TRBJ1-2; 8 bases are shared with TRBD1. The CDR3 loop spans 14 amino acids. V dropped 0 bases and J dropped 6; count of bases not matched to a gene: 4. The germline V gene encodes CDR1 SGHRS and CDR2 YFSETQ. In DNA, the CDR3 is TGCGCCAGCAGCTTGGGACAGGGGAGGCATGGCTACACCTTC. It yields the protein CASSLGQGRHGYTF.

The rearrangement joins TRBV28 to TRBJ2-3; the D gene is possibly TRBD2 (5 bases). Deletions cut 5 bases from V and 0 bases from J, with 21 bases between. CDR1 and CDR2 from the germline V gene are MDHEN and SYDVKM. This CDR3 comprises 18 residues. DNA of the CDR3: TGTGCCAGCAGTCTGCCGTGGACTCAAGTGGAAAGCACAGATACGCAGTATTTT. Protein: CASSLPWTQVESTDTQYF.

The V call is TRBV18, the J call TRBJ2-5; D ambiguous. This CDR3 region has 12 residues. In germline, CDR1 is KGHSH, CDR2 LQKENI. Trimming left V 3 bases short and J 3 bases short, with 5 bases between. The CDR3 sequence: CASSPAEETQYF. As DNA, the CDR3 is TGTGCCAGCTCACCGGCGGAAGAGACCCAGTACTTC.

The gene calls are TRBV15 and TRBJ1-1, with D perhaps matching TRBD1 (5 bases). Germline V lookup: CDR1 LNHNV, CDR2 YYDKDF (reference sequence). This CDR3 is 15 amino acids long. V lost 6 bases, J lost 2 bases, and 16 bases lay in between. The CDR3 region is CATSVTRGINTEAFF. For the CDR3, the DNA is TGTGCCACCAGTGTCACGCGGGGGATTAACACTGAAGCTTTCTTT.

The chain is built from TRBV28 and TRBJ1-5; a possible D gene is TRBD1 (5 bases). Trimming stripped 6 bases from V and 6 bases from J, with 15 bases between. The CDR3 contains 14 residues. Per the germline V gene, CDR1 is MDHEN and CDR2 is SYDVKM. Written as DNA, the CDR3 is TGTGCCAGCAGCTCGGGAGGGAGGGGTCAGCCCCAGCATTTT. Translated: CASSSGGRGQPQHF.

The chain links TRBV11-2 to TRBJ1-3, with 7 nucleotides matching TRBD1. V dropped 7 bases and J dropped 0; count of bases not matched to a gene: 9. This CDR3 region has 16 residues. The germline CDR1 and CDR2 sequences are SGHAT and FQNNGV. CDR3 in amino acids: CASIRTGGSSGNTIYF. The CDR3 DNA follows: TGTGCCAGCATCCGGACAGGAGGGAGCTCTGGAAACACCATATATTTT.

Comment on this clone: Its ends do not fully match the called genes, so a read error is possible. This chain joins TRBV20-1 and TRBJ1-4; weak D call: TRBD1 (5 bases). Germline values: CDR1 DFQATT, CDR2 SNEGSKA (reference sequence). The CDR3 runs 9 residues. DNA of the CDR3: TGCAGTGCGGGGGGACGGGGGGTTTTT. Translation gives CSAGGRGVF.